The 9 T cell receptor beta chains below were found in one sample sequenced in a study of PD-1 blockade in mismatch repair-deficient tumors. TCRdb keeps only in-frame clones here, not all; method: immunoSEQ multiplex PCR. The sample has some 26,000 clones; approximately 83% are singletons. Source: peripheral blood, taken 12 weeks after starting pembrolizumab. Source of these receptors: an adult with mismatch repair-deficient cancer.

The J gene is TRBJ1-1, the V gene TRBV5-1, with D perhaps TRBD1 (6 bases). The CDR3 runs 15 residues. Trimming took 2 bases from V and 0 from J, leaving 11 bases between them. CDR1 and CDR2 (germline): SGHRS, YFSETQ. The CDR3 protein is CASSFSPGVNTEAFF. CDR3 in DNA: TGCGCCAGCAGCTTCTCCCCAGGGGTGAACACTGAAGCTTTCTTT.

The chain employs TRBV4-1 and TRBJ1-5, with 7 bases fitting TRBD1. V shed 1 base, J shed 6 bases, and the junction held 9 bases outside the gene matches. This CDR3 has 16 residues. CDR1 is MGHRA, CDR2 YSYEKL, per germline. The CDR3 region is CASSQGYRGRGQPQHF. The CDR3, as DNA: TGCGCCAGCAGCCAAGGATACAGGGGAAGGGGTCAGCCCCAGCATTTT.

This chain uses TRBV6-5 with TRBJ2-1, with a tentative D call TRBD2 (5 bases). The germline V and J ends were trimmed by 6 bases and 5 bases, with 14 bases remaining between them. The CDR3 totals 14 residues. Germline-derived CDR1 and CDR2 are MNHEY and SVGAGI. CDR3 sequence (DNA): TGTGCCAGCAGACAACTAGGTCTTAACAATGAGCAGTTCTTC. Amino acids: CASRQLGLNNEQFF.

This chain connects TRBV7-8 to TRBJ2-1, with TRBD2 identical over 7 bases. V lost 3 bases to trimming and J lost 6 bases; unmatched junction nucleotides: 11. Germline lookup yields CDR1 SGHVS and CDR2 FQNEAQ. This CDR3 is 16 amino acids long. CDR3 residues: CASSFSAGVGSNEQFF. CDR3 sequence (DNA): TGTGCCAGCAGCTTTTCGGCGGGAGTAGGGTCCAATGAGCAGTTCTTC.

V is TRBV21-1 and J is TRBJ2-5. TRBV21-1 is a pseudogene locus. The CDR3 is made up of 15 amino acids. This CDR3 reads CASSKARGEAETQYF. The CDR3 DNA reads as TGTGCCAGCAGCAAAGCGAGGGGGGAAGCGGAGACCCAGTACTTC.

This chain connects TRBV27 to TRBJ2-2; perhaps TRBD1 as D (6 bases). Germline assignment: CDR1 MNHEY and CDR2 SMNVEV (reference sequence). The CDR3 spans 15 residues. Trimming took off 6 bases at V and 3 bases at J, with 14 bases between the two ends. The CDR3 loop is CASSQRGMDTGELFF. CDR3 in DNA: TGTGCCAGCAGCCAAAGGGGGATGGACACCGGGGAGCTGTTTTTT.

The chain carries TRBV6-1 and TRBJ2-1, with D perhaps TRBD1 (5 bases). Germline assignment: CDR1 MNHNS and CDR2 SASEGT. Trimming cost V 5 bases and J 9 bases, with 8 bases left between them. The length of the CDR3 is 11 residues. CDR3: CASSSGREQFF. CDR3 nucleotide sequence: TGTGCCAGCAGTTCAGGGCGTGAGCAGTTCTTC.

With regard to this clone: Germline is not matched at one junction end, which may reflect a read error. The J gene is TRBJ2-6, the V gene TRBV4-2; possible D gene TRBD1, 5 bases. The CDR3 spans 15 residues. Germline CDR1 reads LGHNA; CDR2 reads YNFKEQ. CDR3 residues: CASSQDSSGANVPTF. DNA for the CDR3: TGTGCCAGCAGCCAAGACAGCTCTGGGGCCAACGTCCCGACTTTC.

The CDR3 here is CASSGEDSGANVLTF. The CDR3 DNA reads as TGTGCCAGCAGTGGAGAAGACTCTGGGGCCAACGTCCTGACTTTC. The chain is built from TRBV6-1 and TRBJ2-6, with D unclear. Trimming left V 4 bases short and J 0 bases short, with 7 bases between. Germline assignment: CDR1 MNHNS and CDR2 SASEGT. The CDR3 has 15 amino acids.